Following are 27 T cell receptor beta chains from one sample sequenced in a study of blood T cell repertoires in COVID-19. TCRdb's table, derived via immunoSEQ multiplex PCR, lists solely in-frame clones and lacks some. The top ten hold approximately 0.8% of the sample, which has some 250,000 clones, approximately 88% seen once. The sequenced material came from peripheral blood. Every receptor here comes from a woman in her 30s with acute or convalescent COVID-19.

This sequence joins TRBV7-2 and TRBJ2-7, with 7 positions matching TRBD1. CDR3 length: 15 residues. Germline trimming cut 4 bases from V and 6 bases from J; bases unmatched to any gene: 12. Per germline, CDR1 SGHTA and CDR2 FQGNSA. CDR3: CASSYPESAGGEQYF. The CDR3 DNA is TGTGCCAGCAGCTATCCGGAAAGTGCAGGGGGCGAGCAGTACTTC.

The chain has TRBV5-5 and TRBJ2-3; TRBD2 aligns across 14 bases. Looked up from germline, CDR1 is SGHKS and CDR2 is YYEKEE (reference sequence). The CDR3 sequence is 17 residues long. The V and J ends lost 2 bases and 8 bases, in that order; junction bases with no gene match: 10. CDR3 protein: CASSLPGLAGAVVTQYF. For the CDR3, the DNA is TGTGCCAGCAGCTTACCGGGACTAGCGGGAGCCGTTGTTACGCAGTATTTT. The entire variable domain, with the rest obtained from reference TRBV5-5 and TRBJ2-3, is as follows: DAGVTQSPTHLIKTRGQQVTLRCSPISGHKSVSWYQQVLGQGPQFIFQYYEKEERGRGNFPDRFSARQFPNYSSELNVNALLLGDSALYLCASSLPGLAGAVVTQYFGPGTRLTVL.

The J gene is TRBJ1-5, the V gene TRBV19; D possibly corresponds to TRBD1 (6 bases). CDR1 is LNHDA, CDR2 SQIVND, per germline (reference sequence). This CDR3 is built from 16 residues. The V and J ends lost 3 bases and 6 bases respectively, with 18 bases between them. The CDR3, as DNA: TGTGCCAGTAGTATGGGGGCAGGGGATCGAGGTCAGCCCCAGCATTTT. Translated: CASSMGAGDRGQPQHF.

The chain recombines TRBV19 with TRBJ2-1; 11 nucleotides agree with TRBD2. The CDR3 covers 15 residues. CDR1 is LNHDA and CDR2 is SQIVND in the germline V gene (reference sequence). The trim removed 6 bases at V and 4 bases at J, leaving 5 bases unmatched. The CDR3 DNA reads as TGTGCCAGTAGCCTGGGGACTAGCGGTTACAATGAGCAGTTCTTC. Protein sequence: CASSLGTSGYNEQFF.

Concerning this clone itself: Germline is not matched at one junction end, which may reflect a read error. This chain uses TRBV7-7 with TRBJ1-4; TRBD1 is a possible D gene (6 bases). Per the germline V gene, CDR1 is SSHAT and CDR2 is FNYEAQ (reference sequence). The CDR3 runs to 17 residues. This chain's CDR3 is CASSLARGGGGNEKLFF. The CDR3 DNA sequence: TGTGCTAGCAGCTTAGCGCGAGGGGGTGGTGGTAATGAAAAACTGTTTTTT.

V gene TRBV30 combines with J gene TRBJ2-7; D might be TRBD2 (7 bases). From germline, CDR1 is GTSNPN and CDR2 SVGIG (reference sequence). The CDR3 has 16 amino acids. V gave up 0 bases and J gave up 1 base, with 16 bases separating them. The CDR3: CAWSVVGGLTSYEQYF. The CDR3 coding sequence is TGTGCCTGGAGTGTAGTCGGGGGGCTCACTTCCTACGAGCAGTACTTC.

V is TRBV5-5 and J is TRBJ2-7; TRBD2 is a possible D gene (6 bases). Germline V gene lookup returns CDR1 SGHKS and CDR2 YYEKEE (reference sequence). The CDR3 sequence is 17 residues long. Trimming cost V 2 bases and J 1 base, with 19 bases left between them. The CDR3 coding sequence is TGTGCCAGCAGCTTACGTGGAGGAGTAGCGGAGTCCTACGAGCAGTACTTC. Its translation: CASSLRGGVAESYEQYF.

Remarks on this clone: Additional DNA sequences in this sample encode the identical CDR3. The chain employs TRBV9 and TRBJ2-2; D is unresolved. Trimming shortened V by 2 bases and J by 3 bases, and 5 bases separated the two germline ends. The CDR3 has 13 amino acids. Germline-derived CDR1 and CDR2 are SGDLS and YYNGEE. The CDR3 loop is CASSVGHTGELFF. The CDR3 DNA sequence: TGTGCCAGCAGCGTCGGTCACACCGGGGAGCTGTTTTTT. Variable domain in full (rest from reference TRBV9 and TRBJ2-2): DSGVTQTPKHLITATGQRVTLRCSPRSGDLSVYWYQQSLDQGLQFLIQYYNGEERAKGNILERFSAQQFPDLHSELNLSSLELGDSALYFCASSVGHTGELFFGEGSRLTVL.

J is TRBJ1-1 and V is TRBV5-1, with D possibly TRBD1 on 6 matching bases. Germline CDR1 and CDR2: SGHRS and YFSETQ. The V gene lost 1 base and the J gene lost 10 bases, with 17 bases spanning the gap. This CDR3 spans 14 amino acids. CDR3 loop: CASSLNEGRGAAFF. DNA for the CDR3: TGCGCCAGCAGCTTGAATGAAGGACGGGGGGCAGCTTTCTTT. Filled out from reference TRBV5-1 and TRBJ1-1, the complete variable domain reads KAGVTQTPRYLIKTRGQQVTLSCSPISGHRSVSWYQQTPGQGLQFLFEYFSETQRNKGNFPGRFSGRQFSNSRSEMNVSTLELGDSALYLCASSLNEGRGAAFFGQGTRLTVV.

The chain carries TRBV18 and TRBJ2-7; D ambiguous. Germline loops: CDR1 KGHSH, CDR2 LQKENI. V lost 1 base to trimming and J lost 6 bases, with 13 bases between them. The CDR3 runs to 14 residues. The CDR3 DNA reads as TGTGCCAGCTCACCACAGAGGAAAGGAGCCGAGCAGTACTTC. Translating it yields CASSPQRKGAEQYF.

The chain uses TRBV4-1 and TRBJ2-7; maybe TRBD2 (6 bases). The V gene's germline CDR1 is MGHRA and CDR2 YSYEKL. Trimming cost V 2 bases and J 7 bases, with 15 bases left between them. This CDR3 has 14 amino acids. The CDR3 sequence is CASSQPGGIGEQYF. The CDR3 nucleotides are TGCGCCAGCAGCCAACCCGGGGGTATAGGGGAGCAGTACTTC.

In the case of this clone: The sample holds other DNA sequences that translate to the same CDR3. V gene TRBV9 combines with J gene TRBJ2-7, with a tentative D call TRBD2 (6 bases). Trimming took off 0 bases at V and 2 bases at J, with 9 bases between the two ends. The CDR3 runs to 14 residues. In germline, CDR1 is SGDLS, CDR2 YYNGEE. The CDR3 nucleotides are TGTGCCAGCAGCGTAGATGGCGGGACCTACGAGCAGTACTTC. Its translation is CASSVDGGTYEQYF.

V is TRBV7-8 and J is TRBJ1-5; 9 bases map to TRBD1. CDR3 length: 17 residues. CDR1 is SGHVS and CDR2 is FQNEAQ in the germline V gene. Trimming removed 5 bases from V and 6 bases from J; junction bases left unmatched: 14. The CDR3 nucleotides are TGTGCCAGCAGCCTTACCGGGACAGGGAGGTTTGGTCAGCCCCAGCATTTT. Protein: CASSLTGTGRFGQPQHF.

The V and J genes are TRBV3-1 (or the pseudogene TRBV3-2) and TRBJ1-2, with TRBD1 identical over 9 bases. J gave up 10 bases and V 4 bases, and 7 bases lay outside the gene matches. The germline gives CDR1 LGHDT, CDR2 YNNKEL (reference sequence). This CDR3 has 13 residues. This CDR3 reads CASSPDRGTDYTF. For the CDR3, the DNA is TGTGCCAGCAGCCCGGACAGGGGTACGGACTACACCTTC.

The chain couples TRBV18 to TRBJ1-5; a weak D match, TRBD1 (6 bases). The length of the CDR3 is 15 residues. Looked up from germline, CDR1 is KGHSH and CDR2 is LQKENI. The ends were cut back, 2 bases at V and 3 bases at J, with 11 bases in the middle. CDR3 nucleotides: TGTGCCAGCTCACCATGGGACACGATCAATCAGCCCCAGCATTTT. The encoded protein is CASSPWDTINQPQHF. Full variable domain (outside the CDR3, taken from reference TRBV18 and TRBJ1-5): NAGVMQNPRHLVRRRGQEARLRCSPMKGHSHVYWYRQLPEEGLKFMVYLQKENIIDESGMPKERFSAEFPKEGPSILRIQQVVRGDSAAYFCASSPWDTINQPQHFGDGTRLSIL.

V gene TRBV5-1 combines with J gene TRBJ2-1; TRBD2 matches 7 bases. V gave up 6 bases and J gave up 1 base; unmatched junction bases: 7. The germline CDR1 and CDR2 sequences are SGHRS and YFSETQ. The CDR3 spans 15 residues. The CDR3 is CASTLGTTSYNEQFF. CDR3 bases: TGCGCCAGCACCCTAGGGACTACTTCCTACAATGAGCAGTTCTTC. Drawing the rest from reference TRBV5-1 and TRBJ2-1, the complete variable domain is KAGVTQTPRYLIKTRGQQVTLSCSPISGHRSVSWYQQTPGQGLQFLFEYFSETQRNKGNFPGRFSGRQFSNSRSEMNVSTLELGDSALYLCASTLGTTSYNEQFFGPGTRLTVL.

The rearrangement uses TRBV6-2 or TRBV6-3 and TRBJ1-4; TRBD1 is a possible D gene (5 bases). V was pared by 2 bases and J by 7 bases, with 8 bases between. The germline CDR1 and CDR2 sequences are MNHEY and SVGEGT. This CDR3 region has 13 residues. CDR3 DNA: TGTGCCAGCAGTTACATCCAGGGTGAAAAACTGTTTTTT. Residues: CASSYIQGEKLFF.

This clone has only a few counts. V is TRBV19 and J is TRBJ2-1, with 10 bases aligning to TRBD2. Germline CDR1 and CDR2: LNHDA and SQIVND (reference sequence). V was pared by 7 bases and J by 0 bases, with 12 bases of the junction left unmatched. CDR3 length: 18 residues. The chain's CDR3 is CASTRRTSGRSSYNEQFF. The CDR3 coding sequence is TGTGCCAGTACCAGAAGGACTAGCGGAAGGAGCTCCTACAATGAGCAGTTCTTC. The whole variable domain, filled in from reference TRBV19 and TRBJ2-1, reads DGGITQSPKYLFRKEGQNVTLSCEQNLNHDAMYWYRQDPGQGLRLIYYSQIVNDFQKGDIAEGYSVSREKKESFPLTVTSAQKNPTAFYLCASTRRTSGRSSYNEQFFGPGTRLTVL.

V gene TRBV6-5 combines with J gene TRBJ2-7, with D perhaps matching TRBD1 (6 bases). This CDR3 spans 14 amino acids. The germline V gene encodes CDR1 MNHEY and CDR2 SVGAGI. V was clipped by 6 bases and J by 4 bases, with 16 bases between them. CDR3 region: CASSRSGTFYEQYF. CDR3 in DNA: TGTGCCAGCAGCCGATCCGGGACATTTTACGAGCAGTACTTC.

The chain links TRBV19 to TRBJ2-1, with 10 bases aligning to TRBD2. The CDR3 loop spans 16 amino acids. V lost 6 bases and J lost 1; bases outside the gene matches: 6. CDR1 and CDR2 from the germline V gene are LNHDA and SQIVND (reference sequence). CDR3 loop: CASRPLLAGSYNEQFF. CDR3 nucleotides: TGTGCCAGTAGACCCCTACTAGCGGGATCCTACAATGAGCAGTTCTTC. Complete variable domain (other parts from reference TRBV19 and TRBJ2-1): DGGITQSPKYLFRKEGQNVTLSCEQNLNHDAMYWYRQDPGQGLRLIYYSQIVNDFQKGDIAEGYSVSREKKESFPLTVTSAQKNPTAFYLCASRPLLAGSYNEQFFGPGTRLTVL.

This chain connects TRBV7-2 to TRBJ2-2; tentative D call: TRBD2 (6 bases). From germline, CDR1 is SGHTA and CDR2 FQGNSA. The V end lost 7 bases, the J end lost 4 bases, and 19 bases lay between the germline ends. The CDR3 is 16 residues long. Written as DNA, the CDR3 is TGTGCCAGCACCCGCCCTCTACGGGAGAGCACCGGGGAGCTGTTTTTT. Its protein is CASTRPLRESTGELFF.

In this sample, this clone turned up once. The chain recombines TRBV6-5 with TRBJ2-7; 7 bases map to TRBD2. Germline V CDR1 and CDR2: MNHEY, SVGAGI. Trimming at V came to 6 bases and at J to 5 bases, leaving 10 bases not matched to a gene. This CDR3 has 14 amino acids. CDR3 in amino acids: CASSRGGSGDEQYF. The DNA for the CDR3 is TGTGCCAGCAGCCGCGGGGGTAGCGGCGACGAGCAGTACTTC.

The CDR3 sequence is CASSLGPYYGYTF. DNA of the CDR3: TGTGCCAGCAGTTTGGGGCCTTACTATGGCTACACCTTC. The chain recombines TRBV27 with TRBJ1-2, with D possibly being TRBD1 (5 bases). Germline V gives CDR1 MNHEY, CDR2 SMNVEV (reference sequence). Trimming shortened V by 3 bases and J by 3 bases, and 8 bases separated the two germline ends. The CDR3 loop spans 13 amino acids.

For the CDR3, the DNA is TGTGCCTGGAGTGTAGGGGTAGCGGGAGGGAGCTCCTACGAGCAGTACTTC. This encodes CAWSVGVAGGSSYEQYF. This sequence joins TRBV30 and TRBJ2-7; TRBD2 matches at 11 bases. Germline V lookup: CDR1 GTSNPN, CDR2 SVGIG (reference sequence). Trimming took 0 bases from V and 0 from J; bases not matched to a gene: 7. The length of the CDR3 is 17 residues.

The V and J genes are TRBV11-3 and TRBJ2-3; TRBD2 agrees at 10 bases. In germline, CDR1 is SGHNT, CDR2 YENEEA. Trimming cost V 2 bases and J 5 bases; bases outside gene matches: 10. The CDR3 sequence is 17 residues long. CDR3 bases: TGTGCCAGCAGCTTATCGGGTCTAGCGGGAGTTATAGATACGCAGTATTTT. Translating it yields CASSLSGLAGVIDTQYF.

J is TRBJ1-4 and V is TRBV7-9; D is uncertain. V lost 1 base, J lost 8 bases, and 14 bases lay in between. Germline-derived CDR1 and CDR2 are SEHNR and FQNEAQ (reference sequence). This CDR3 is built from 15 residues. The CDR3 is CASSLVGGVGEKLFF. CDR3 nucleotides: TGTGCCAGCAGCTTAGTCGGCGGGGTTGGGGAAAAACTGTTTTTT.

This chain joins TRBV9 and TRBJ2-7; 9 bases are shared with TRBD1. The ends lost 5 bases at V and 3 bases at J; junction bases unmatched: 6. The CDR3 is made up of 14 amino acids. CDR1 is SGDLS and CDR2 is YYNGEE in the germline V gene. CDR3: CASSRPGQGYEQYF. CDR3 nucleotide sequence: TGTGCCAGCAGTCGTCCGGGACAGGGCTACGAGCAGTACTTC.